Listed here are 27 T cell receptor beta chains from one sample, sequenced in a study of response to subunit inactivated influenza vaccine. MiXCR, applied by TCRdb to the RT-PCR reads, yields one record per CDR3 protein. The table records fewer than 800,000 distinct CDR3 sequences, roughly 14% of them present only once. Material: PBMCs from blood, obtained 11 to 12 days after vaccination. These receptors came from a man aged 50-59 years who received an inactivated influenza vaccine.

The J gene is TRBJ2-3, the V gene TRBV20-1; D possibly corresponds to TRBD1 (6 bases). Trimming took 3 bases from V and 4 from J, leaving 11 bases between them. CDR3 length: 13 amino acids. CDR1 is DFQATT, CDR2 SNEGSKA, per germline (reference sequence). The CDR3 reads CSARQGTPDTQYF. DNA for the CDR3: TGCAGTGCTAGGCAAGGGACACCAGATACGCAGTATTTT.

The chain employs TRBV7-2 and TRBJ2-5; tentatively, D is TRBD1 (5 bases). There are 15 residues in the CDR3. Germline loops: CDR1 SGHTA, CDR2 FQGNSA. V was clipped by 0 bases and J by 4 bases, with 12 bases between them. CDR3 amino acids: CASSLAQGLLETQYF. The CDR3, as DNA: TGTGCCAGCAGCTTAGCGCAGGGCCTCCTAGAGACCCAGTACTTC.

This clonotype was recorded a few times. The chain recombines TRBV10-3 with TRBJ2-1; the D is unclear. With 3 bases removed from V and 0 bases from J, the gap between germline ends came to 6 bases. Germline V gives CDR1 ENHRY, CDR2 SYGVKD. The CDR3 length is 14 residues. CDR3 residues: CAISDRISYNEQFF. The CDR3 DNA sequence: TGTGCCATCAGTGATCGTATCTCCTACAATGAGCAGTTCTTC.

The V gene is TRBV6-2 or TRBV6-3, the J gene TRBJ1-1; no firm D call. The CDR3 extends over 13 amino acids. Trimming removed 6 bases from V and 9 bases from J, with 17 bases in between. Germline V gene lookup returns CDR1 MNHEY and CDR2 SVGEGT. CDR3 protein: CASSPHWVEKAFF. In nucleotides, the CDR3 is TGTGCCAGCAGCCCTCATTGGGTTGAGAAAGCTTTCTTT.

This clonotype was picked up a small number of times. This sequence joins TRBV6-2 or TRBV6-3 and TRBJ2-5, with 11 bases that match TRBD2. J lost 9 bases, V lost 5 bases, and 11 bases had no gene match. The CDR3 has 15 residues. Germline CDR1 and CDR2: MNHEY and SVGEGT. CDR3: CASSRPTSGEIPQYF. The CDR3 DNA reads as TGTGCCAGCAGTCGACCGACTAGCGGGGAAATTCCCCAGTACTTC.

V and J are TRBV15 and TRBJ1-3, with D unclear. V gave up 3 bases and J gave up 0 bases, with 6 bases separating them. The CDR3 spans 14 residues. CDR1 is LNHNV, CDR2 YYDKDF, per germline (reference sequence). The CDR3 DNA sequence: TGTGCCACCAGCAGCCCGAGCTCTGGAAACACCATATATTTT. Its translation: CATSSPSSGNTIYF. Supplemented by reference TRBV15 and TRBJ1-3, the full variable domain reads DAMVIQNPRYQVTQFGKPVTLSCSQTLNHNVMYWYQQKSSQAPKLLFHYYDKDFNNEADTPDNFQSRRPNTSFCFLDIRSPGLGDTAMYLCATSSPSSGNTIYFGEGSWLTVV.

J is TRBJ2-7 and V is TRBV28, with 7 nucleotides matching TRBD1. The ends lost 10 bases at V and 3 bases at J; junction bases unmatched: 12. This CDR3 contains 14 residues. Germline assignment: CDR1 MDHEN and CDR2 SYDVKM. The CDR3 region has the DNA TGTGCCATGGGCTTGAGGACAGGAGGCTACGAGCAGTACTTC. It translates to CAMGLRTGGYEQYF.

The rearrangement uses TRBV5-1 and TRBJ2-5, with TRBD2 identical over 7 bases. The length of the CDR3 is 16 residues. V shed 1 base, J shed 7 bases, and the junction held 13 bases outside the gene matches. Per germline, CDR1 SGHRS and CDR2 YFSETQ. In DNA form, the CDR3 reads TGCGCCAGCAGCTTGAACCGACTAAGCGGGAATGGGACCCAGTACTTC. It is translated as CASSLNRLSGNGTQYF.

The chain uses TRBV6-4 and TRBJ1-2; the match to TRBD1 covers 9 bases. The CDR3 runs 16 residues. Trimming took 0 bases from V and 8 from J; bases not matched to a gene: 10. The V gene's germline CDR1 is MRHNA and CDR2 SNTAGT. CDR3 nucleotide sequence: TGTGCCAGCAGTGACTCAGCCGGGACAGGGTCGAAGGGCTACACCTTC. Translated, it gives CASSDSAGTGSKGYTF.

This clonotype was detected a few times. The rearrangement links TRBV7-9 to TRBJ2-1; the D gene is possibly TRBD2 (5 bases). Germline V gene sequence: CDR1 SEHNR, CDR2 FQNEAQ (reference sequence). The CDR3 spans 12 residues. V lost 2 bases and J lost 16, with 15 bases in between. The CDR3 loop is CASSLKPGIHFF. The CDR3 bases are TGTGCCAGCAGCTTAAAACCGGGGATACATTTCTTC.

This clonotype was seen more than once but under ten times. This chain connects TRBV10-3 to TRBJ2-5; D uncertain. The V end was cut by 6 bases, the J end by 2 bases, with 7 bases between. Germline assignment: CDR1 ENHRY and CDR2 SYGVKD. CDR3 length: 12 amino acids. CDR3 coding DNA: TGTGCCATCAGCCCCGGGCAAGAGACCCAGTACTTC. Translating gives CAISPGQETQYF.

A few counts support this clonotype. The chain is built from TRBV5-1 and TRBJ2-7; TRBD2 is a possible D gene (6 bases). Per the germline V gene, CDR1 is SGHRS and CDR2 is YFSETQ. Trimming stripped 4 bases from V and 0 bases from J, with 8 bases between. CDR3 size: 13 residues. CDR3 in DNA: TGCGCCAGCAGCGCGCGGGACTCCTACGAGCAGTACTTC. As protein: CASSARDSYEQYF.

The CDR3: CASSLAWRGRETEAFF. CDR3 in DNA: TGCGCCAGCAGCTTAGCATGGCGGGGGCGAGAGACTGAAGCTTTCTTT. This sequence joins TRBV4-3 and TRBJ1-1; a possible D gene is TRBD1 (6 bases). Germline V CDR1 and CDR2: LGHNA, YSLEER. V lost 5 bases, J lost 5 bases, and 21 bases lay in between. The CDR3 has 16 amino acids.

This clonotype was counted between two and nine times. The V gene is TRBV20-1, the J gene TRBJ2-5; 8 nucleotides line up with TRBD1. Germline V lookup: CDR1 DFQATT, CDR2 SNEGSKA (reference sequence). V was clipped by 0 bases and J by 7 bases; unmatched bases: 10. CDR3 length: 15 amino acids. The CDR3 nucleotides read TGCAGTGCTAGAGATACTTCACAGGGGGTAGGGACCCAGTACTTC. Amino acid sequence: CSARDTSQGVGTQYF.

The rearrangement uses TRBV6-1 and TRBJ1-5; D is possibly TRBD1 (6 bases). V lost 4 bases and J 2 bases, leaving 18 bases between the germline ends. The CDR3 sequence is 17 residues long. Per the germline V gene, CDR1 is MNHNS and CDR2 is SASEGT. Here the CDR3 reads CASSGVGAGGGNQPQHF. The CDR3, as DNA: TGTGCCAGCAGTGGGGTGGGGGCTGGTGGGGGCAATCAGCCCCAGCATTTT.

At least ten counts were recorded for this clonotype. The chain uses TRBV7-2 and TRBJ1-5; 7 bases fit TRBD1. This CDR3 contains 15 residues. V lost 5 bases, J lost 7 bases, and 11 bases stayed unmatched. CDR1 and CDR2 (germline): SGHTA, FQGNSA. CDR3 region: CASSPSGSGGQPQHF. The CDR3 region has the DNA TGTGCCAGCAGCCCGTCGGGGTCAGGGGGGCAGCCCCAGCATTTT.

DNA of the CDR3: TGCAGTGCTAGAAATGCGGGGAGCACAGATACGCAGTATTTT. Amino acids: CSARNAGSTDTQYF. The rearrangement links TRBV20-1 to TRBJ2-3; D possibly corresponds to TRBD2 (6 bases). CDR1 DFQATT and CDR2 SNEGSKA come from the germline V gene (reference sequence). This CDR3 comprises 14 residues. The V end lost 2 bases, the J end lost 0 bases, and 9 bases lay between the germline ends.

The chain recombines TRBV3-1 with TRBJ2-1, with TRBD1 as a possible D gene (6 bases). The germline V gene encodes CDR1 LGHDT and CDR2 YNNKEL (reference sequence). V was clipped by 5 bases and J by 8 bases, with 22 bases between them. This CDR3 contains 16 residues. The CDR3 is CASSLGLGGESHEQFF. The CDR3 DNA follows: TGTGCCAGCAGCTTGGGCCTTGGGGGCGAATCTCATGAGCAGTTCTTC.

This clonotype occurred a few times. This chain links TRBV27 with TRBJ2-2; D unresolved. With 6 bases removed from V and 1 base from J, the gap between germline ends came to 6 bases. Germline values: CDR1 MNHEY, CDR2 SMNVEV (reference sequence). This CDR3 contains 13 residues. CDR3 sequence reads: CASRIQNTGELFF. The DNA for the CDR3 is TGTGCCAGCAGGATACAGAACACCGGGGAGCTGTTTTTT.

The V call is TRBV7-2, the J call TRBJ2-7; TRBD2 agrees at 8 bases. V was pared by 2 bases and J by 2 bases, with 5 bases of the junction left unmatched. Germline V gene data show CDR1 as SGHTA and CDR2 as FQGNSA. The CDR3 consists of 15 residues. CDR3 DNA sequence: TGTGCCAGCAGCTTAAAGGGACTAGTTACCTACGAGCAGTACTTC. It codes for CASSLKGLVTYEQYF.

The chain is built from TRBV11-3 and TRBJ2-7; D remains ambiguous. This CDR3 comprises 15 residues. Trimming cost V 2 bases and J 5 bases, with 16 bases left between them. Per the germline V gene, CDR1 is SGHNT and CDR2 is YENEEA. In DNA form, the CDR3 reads TGTGCCAGCAGCTTATCCAGTCGTCCGGGCCACGAGCAGTACTTC. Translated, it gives CASSLSSRPGHEQYF.

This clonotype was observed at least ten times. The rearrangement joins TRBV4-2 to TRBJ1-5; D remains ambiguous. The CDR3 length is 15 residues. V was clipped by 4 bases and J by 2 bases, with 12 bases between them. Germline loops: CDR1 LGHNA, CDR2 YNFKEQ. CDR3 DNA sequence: TGTGCCAGCAGCCGGACCCAGGCGGGCAATCAGCCCCAGCATTTT. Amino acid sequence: CASSRTQAGNQPQHF.

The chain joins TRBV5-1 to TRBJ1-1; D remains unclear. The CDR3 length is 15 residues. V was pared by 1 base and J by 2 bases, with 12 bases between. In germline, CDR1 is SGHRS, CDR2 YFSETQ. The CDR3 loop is CASSLLAGTNTEAFF. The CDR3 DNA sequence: TGCGCCAGCAGCTTGTTGGCGGGAACAAACACTGAAGCTTTCTTT.

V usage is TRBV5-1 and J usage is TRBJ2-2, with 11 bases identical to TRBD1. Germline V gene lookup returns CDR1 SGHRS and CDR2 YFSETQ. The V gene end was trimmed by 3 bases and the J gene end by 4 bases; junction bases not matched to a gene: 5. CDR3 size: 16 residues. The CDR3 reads CASSSWTGGFTGELFF. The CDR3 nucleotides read TGCGCCAGCAGCTCGTGGACAGGGGGCTTCACCGGGGAGCTGTTTTTT.

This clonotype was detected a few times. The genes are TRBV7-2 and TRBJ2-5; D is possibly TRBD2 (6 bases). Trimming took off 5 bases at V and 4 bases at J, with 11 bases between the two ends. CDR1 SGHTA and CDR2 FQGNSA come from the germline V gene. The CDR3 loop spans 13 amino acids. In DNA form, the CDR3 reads TGTGCCAGCAGCCGTAGGAGGGTAGAGACCCAGTACTTC. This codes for CASSRRRVETQYF.

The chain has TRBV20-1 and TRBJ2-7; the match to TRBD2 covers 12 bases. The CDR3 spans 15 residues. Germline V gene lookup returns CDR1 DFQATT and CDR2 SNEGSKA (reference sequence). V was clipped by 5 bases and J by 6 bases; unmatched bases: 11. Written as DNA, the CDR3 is TGCAGTGCTGGCGGGACTAGCGGGTCTTTATTCGAGCAGTACTTC. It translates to CSAGGTSGSLFEQYF.

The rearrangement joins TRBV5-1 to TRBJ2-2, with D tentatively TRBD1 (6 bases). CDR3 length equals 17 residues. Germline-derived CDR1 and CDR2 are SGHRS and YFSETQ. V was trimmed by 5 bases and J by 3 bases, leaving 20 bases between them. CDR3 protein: CASRGQSTEPHTGELFF. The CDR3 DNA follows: TGCGCCAGCAGAGGACAGAGTACCGAACCACACACCGGGGAGCTGTTTTTT.